The source of this T cell receptor beta chain is a study of blood T cell repertoires in COVID-19. Generated by immunoSEQ multiplex PCR, the TCRdb table keeps only in-frame clones and is missing some. Of about 24,000 clones listed, about nine tenths are singletons. Germline assignment: CDR1 SGDLS and CDR2 YYNGEE. The CDR3 contains 14 residues. Trimming cost V 0 bases and J 3 bases; bases outside gene matches: 0. This receptor was obtained from a man between 65 and 85 years old with acute or convalescent COVID-19. Sequenced input: peripheral blood. This chain uses TRBV9 with TRBJ2-3; 8 nucleotides match TRBD1. CDR3 protein: CASSVGTGTDTQYF. CDR3 sequence (DNA): TGTGCCAGCAGCGTAGGGACAGGGACAGATACGCAGTATTTT.